These 6 T cell receptor beta chains came from one sample sequenced in a study of Graves' ophthalmopathy and Graves' hyperthyroidism listed by TCRdb under 2018. Sequencing was carried out with an Illumina HiSeq 2000. For repertoire sequencing, the TCR beta CDR3 regions were amplified from RNA transcripts. The first round of RT-PCR was done with HTBI primers and the Qiagen OneStep RT-PCR kit, and was followed by a second round of multiplex PCR, then size selection and purification. The public sequencing data were trimmed at Q25 with fastp and processed into clonotypes with MiXCR by TCRdb, which kept only in-frame beta chains. Rows are combined by CDR3 protein, so each entry shows the most common genes and DNA. The sample profile shows roughly 500,000 distinct CDR3 sequences; around an eighth of them were found once. Jointly, the top ten make up over 7.5% of the sample. The sequenced sample consisted of blood. The receptors here all came from a woman aged 30 to 39 with Graves' ophthalmopathy. Donor details come from another sample of the same person, matched by shared clones.

This clonotype appeared many times. The CDR3 region has the DNA TGTGCCACCAGCAGAGATCGGAAGGGCTATGGCTACACCTTC. It yields the protein CATSRDRKGYGYTF. The V call is TRBV15, the J call TRBJ1-2; D call uncertain. Germline values: CDR1 LNHNV, CDR2 YYDKDF (reference sequence). The CDR3 is made up of 14 amino acids. V was trimmed by 0 bases and J by 4 bases, leaving 9 bases between them.

This clonotype was recorded many times. The gene calls are TRBV10-3 and TRBJ1-2; TRBD1 might be the D (5 bases). V dropped 4 bases and J dropped 2 bases, with 8 bases sitting between them. This CDR3 is 13 amino acids long. Germline assignment: CDR1 ENHRY and CDR2 SYGVKD. This CDR3 reads CAISGRANYGYTF. CDR3 bases: TGTGCCATCAGTGGCAGGGCAAACTATGGCTACACCTTC.

The sample holds many counts of this clonotype. The V gene is TRBV20-1, the J gene TRBJ2-7; 8 bases are a match to TRBD1. CDR3 length: 18 residues. Germline CDR1 and CDR2: DFQATT and SNEGSKA (reference sequence). The V segment lost 6 bases and the J segment 5 bases; nucleotides outside the gene matches: 24. CDR3 sequence (DNA): TGCAGTGCCTTTGATTCAATGCCCAGGACAGGGAGAAGCGACGAGCAGTACTTC. The encoded protein is CSAFDSMPRTGRSDEQYF.

This clonotype was counted ten times or more. The V gene is TRBV12-3 or TRBV12-4, the J gene TRBJ1-5; D is perhaps TRBD1 (5 bases). The CDR3 contains 14 residues. V was shortened by 5 bases and J by 3 bases, with 11 bases between the two germline ends. Here the CDR3 reads CASSPAGNNQPQHF. In nucleotides, the CDR3 is TGTGCCAGCAGTCCCGCAGGGAACAATCAGCCCCAGCATTTT.

This clonotype was seen a handful of times. The gene calls are TRBV6-1 and TRBJ2-7, with TRBD2 as a possible D gene (5 bases). The CDR3 is made up of 14 amino acids. The V end lost 6 bases, the J end lost 2 bases, and 14 bases lay between the germline ends. Looked up from germline, CDR1 is MNHNS and CDR2 is SASEGT. In DNA form, the CDR3 reads TGTGCCAGCAGCCGAGAGTTCGGGGCCTACGAGCAGTACTTC. Amino acids: CASSREFGAYEQYF.

The J gene is TRBJ2-7, the V gene TRBV30; possible D gene TRBD1, 6 bases. Germline CDR1 reads GTSNPN; CDR2 reads SVGIG (reference sequence). CDR3 length: 12 amino acids. V gave up 6 bases and J gave up 2 bases, with 11 bases separating them. The CDR3 nucleotides are TGTGCCTGTCAAGACAGGCCCTACGAGCAGTACTTC. This gives the protein CACQDRPYEQYF. The whole variable domain, filled in from reference TRBV30 and TRBJ2-7, reads SQTIHQWPATLVQPVGSPLSLECTVEGTSNPNLYWYRQAAGRGLQLLFYSVGIGQISSEVPQNLSASRPQDRQFILSSKKLLLSDSGFYLCACQDRPYEQYFGPGTRLTVT.